Listed below are T cell receptor beta chains from one sample, sequenced in a study of post-analysis software for immune sequencing data. TCRdb processed the PCR reads anew with MiXCR; each CDR3 protein has one entry. The sample contains 750,000 to 950,000 distinct CDR3 sequences, roughly 58% of which appear only once. Source material: blood. The receptor set was obtained from a girl aged 5 to 17 with multiple sclerosis. The CDR3 runs from the conserved cysteine through the conserved F or W. A D gene is named only where the DNA matches it firmly. For some rows the clone size is stated as once, few or many, or as a class when expanded; others skip it.

size | D | J | V | CDR3 | DNA
NA | TRBD2 | TRBJ2-7 | TRBV5-6 | CASSLSRLARGEQYF | TGTGCCAGCAGCTTATCCCGACTAGCGCGGGGCGAGCAGTACTTC
NA | TRBD2 | TRBJ2-1 | TRBV19 | CAGSIPGLASLSSYNEQFF | TGTGCCGGTAGTATACCGGGACTAGCGTCTCTAAGCTCCTACAATGAGCAGTTCTTC
few | TRBD2 | TRBJ2-1 | TRBV5-1 | CASSFAAGGGGNEQFF | TGCGCCAGCAGCTTTGCAGCGGGGGGCGGCGGGAATGAGCAGTTCTTC
few | NA | TRBJ2-7 | TRBV5-1 | CASNFGSLVSYEQYF | TGCGCCAGCAACTTCGGGTCTCTGGTCTCCTACGAGCAGTACTTC
NA | NA | TRBJ2-3 | TRBV3-1 | CASSHEGPDTQYF | TGTGCCAGCAGCCATGAGGGGCCAGATACGCAGTATTTT
many | TRBD1 | TRBJ1-2 | TRBV20-1 | CSATTGDAGYTF | TGCAGTGCTACCACAGGGGACGCTGGCTACACCTTC
many | TRBD1 | TRBJ2-1 | TRBV12-3/TRBV12-4 | CASRDRGQNEQFF | TGTGCCAGCAGAGACAGGGGGCAGAATGAGCAGTTCTTC
NA | NA | TRBJ1-2 | TRBV29-1 | CSVEGQGLDYGYTF | TGCAGCGTTGAAGGCCAGGGGCTTGACTATGGCTACACCTTC
once | TRBD2 | TRBJ2-3 | TRBV4-1 | CASSQEEVHPGLAVGGTDTQYF | TGCGCCAGCAGCCAAGAAGAGGTTCACCCGGGACTAGCGGTGGGGGGCACAGATACGCAGTATTTT
few | NA | TRBJ2-5 | TRBV29-1 | CSVEEPGKETQYF | TGCAGCGTTGAAGAACCCGGGAAAGAGACCCAGTACTTC